This TCR beta chain is drawn from a study of shared clonotypes between healthy human individuals. Study background: Participating donors consisted of a couple of women and a few men aged 18 to 49. Broader study findings: Specimens sampled were limited to blood, with tissue repertoires likely differing. Larger richness was generally estimated for naive than memory subsets.

Turning to this clone: The antigen is unknown.

CD8 cells regarded as naive lacked CD45RO, were positively chosen for CCR7, and omitted terminally differentiated effector memory CD45RA+ cells. This CDR3 comprises 15 residues. Germline values: CDR1 LNHNV, CDR2 YYDKDF (reference sequence). The V segment lost 2 bases and the J segment 6 bases; nucleotides outside the gene matches: 6. The assay was immunoSEQ multiplex PCR, and TCRdb's table has in-frame clones only and misses some. The sample yields 750,000 to 1,000,000 clones, more than 85% seen once. The V call is TRBV15, the J call TRBJ2-1; 8 bases are a match to TRBD1. This receptor was identified in a man aged 30 to 45 in good health. The source material was naive CD8+ T cells sorted from blood. CDR3 in amino acids: CATSRLTGQVNEQFF. The CDR3, as DNA: TGTGCCACCAGCAGACTAACGGGACAGGTCAATGAGCAGTTCTTC.